The clone carrying this TCR beta chain was seen only a few times. The antigen remains unidentified. Libraries were prepared by immunoSEQ multiplex PCR; TCRdb keeps only in-frame clonotypes and omits some of them. In the table there are about 15,000 clones, approximately 84% of which are singletons. This record belongs to a study of STAT3 mutations in large granular lymphocyte leukemia. As for the study in general: Roughly half of the longitudinally sequenced T-LGLL patients carried detectable canonical activating STAT3 mutations.

Findings and caveats of the study: Sampling intervals varied between patients and samples. TCR clonotype switching after therapy occurred in about 30% of the 18 patients. At least one immunodominant TCR beta clonotype appeared in every T-cell large granular lymphocyte leukemia patient.

CDR1 and CDR2 (germline): SGHRS, YFSETQ. V lost 0 bases to trimming and J lost 3 bases, with 11 bases between them. The CDR3 loop spans 15 amino acids. This receptor was identified in a middle-aged man with T-cell large granular lymphocyte leukemia. Some clones in this sample may be carry-over from other donors' samples. The sample taken for sequencing was peripheral blood mononuclear cells. The rearrangement uses TRBV5-1 and TRBJ2-3, with D unclear. CDR3 bases: TGCGCCAGCAGCTTGGGCCGGGTTAGGACAGATACGCAGTATTTT. It specifies CASSLGRVRTDTQYF.